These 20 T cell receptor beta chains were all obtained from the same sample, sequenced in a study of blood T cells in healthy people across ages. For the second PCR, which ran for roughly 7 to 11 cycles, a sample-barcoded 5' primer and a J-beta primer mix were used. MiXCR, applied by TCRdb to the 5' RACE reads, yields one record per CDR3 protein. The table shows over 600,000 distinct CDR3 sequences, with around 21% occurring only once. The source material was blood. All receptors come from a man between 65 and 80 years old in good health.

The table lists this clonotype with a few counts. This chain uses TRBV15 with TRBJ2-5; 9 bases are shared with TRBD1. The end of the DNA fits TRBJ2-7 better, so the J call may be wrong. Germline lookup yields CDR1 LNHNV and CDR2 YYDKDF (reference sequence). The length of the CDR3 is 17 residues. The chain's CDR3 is CATSRDRQGVTSYEQYF. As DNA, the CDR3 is TGTGCCACCAGCAGAGATCGACAGGGGGTGACGTCCTACGAGCAGTACTTC.

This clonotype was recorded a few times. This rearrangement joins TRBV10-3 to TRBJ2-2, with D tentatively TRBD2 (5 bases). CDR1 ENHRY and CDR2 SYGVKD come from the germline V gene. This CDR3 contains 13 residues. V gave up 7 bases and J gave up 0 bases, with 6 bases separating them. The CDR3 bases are TGTGCCATCACCGGGACGAACACCGGGGAGCTGTTTTTT. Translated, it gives CAITGTNTGELFF.

CDR3 sequence reads: CASSQGWGNEQFF. The CDR3 DNA sequence: TGTGCCAGCAGCCAAGGTTGGGGCAATGAGCAGTTCTTC. The chain recombines TRBV14 with TRBJ2-5; no definite D call. The tail of the sequence fits TRBJ2-1 better, so the J call may be wrong. The CDR3 contains 13 residues. Germline V gene data show CDR1 as SGHDN and CDR2 as FVKESK.

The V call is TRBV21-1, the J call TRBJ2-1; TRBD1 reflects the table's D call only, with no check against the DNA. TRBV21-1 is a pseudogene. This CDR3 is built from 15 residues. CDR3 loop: CASSKELGGVSEQFF. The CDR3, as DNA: TGTGCCAGCAGCAAAGAGTTGGGGGGAGTGAGTGAGCAGTTCTTC.

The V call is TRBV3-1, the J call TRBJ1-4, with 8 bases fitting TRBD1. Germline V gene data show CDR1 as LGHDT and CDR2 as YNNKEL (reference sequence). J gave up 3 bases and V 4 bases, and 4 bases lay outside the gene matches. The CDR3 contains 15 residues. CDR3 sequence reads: CASSPGQGANEKLFF. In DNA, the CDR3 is TGTGCCAGCAGCCCCGGACAGGGTGCTAATGAAAAACTGTTTTTT.

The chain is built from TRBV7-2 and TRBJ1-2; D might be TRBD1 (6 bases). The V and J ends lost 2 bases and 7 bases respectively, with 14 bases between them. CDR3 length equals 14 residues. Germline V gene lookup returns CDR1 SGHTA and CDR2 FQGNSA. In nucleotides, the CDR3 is TGTGCCAGCAGCTTAAGTACAGGGTACGGTGGCTACACCTTC. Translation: CASSLSTGYGGYTF. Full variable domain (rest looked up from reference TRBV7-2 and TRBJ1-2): GAGVSQSPSNKVTEKGKDVELRCDPISGHTALYWYRQSLGQGLEFLIYFQGNSAPDKSGLPSDRFSAERTGGSVSTLTIQRTQQEDSAVYLCASSLSTGYGGYTFGSGTRLTVV.

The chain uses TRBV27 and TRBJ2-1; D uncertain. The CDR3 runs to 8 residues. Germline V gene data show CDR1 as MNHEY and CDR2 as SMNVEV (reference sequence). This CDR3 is CGRHEQFF. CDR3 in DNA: TGTGGGCGCCATGAGCAGTTCTTC.

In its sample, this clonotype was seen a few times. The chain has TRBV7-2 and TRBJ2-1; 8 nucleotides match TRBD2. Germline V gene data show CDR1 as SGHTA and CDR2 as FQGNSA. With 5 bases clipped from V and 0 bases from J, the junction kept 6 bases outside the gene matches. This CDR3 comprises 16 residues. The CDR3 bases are TGTGCCAGCAGCCCTACTAGCGGTAACTCCTACAATGAGCAGTTCTTC. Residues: CASSPTSGNSYNEQFF.

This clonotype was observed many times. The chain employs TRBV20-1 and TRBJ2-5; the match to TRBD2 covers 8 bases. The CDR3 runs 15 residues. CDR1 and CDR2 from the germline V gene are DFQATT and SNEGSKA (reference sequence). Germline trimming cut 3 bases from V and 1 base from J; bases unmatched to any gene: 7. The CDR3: CSASSLAGPQETQYF. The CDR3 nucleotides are TGCAGTGCTAGTTCGCTAGCGGGCCCCCAAGAGACCCAGTACTTC.

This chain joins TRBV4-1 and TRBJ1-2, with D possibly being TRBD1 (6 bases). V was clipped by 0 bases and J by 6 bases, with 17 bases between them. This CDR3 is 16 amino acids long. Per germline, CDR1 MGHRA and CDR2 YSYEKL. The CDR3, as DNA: TGCGCCAGCAGCCAAGAGGGAACAGGGTCGGTCGATGGCTACACCTTC. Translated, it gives CASSQEGTGSVDGYTF.

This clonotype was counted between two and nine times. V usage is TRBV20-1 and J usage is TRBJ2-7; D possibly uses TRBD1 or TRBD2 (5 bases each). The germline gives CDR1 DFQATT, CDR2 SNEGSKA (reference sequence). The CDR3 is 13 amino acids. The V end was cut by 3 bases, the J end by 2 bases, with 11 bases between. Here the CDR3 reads CSASRDAPYEQYF. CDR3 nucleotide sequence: TGCAGTGCTAGCCGGGACGCGCCCTACGAGCAGTACTTC.

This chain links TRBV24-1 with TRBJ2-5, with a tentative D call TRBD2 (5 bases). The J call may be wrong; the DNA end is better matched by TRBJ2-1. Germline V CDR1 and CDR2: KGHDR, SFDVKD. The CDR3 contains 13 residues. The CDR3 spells CATSDLSSSEQFF. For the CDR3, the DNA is TGTGCCACCAGTGATCTGTCTAGCAGTGAGCAGTTCTTC.

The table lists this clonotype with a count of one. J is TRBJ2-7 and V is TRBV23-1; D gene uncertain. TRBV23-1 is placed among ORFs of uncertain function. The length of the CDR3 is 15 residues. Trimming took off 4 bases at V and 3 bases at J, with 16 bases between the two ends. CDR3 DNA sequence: TGCGCCAGCAGTCCAGGTCCACCCCACTACTACGAGCAGTACTTC. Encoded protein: CASSPGPPHYYEQYF.

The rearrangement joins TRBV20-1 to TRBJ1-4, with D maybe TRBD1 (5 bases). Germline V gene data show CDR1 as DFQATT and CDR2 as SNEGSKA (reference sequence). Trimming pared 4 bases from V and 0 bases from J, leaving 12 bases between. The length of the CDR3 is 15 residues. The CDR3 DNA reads TGCAGTGCTATTAAGGGGTTTGCAACTAATGAAAAACTGTTTTTT. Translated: CSAIKGFATNEKLFF.

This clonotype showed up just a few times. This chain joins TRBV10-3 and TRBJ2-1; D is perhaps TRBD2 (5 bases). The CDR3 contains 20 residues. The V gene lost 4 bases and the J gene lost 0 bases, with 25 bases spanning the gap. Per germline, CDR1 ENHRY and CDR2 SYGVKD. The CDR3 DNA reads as TGTGCCATCAGTGTACCAGGTGTTAGTGGAGGCAGCGGCTCCTACAATGAGCAGTTCTTC. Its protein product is CAISVPGVSGGSGSYNEQFF.

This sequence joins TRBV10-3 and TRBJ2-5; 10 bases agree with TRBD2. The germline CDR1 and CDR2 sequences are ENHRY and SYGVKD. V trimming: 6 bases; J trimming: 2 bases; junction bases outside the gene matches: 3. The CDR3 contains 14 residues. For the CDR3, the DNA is TGTGCCATCAGAGCGGGAGGGGCGCAAGAGACCCAGTACTTC. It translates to CAIRAGGAQETQYF.

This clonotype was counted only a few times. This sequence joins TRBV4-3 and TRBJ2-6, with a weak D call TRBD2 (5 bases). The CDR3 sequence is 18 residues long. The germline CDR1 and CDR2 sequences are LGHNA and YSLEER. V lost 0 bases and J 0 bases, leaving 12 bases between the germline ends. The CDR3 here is CASSQEYLANSGANVLTF. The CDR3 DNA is TGCGCCAGCAGCCAAGAATACCTAGCTAACTCTGGGGCCAACGTCCTGACTTTC.

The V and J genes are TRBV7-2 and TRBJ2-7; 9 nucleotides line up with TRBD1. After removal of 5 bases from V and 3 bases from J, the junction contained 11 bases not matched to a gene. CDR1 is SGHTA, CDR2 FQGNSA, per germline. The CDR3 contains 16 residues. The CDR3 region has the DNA TGTGCCAGCAGCCCACGAGCGGGACAGGGCATCTACGAGCAGTACTTC. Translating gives CASSPRAGQGIYEQYF. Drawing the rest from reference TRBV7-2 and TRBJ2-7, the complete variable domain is GAGVSQSPSNKVTEKGKDVELRCDPISGHTALYWYRQSLGQGLEFLIYFQGNSAPDKSGLPSDRFSAERTGGSVSTLTIQRTQQEDSAVYLCASSPRAGQGIYEQYFGPGTRLTVT.

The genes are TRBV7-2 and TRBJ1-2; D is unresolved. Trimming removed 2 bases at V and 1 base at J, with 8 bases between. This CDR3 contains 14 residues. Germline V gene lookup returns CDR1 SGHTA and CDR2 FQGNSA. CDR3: CASSLKWNNYGYTF. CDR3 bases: TGTGCCAGCAGCTTAAAGTGGAATAACTATGGCTACACCTTC.

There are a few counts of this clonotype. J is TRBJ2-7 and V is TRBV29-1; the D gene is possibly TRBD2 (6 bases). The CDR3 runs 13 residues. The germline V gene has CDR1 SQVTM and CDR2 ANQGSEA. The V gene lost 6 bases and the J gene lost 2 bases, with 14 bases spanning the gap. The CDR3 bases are TGCAGCGTCTCGAACAGGACTACCTACGAGCAGTACTTC. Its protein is CSVSNRTTYEQYF.